A selection of T cell receptor beta chains follows, all from one sample in a study of blood T cell repertoires in COVID-19. The method was immunoSEQ multiplex PCR; TCRdb's version includes in-frame clones alone and lacks a portion of them. The sample lists just over 350,000 clones; approximately 86% were seen once. Material: peripheral blood. These TCRs come from a woman aged 60-70 years with COVID-19, enrolled during active disease. Each CDR3 is given with its conserved first and last residue. D genes are given only for firm matches. Some rows mark clone size as missing; the rest say once, few, many or name a class of expanded clone.

clone_size	d_call	v_call	j_call	cdr3_nt	cdr3_aa
once	.	TRBV28	TRBJ1-3	TGTGCCAGCAGGGGGGGGTTATCCGGCACCATATATTTT	CASRGGLSGTIYF
.	.	TRBV20-1	TRBJ1-1	TGCAGTGCTAGTCGACAGTCGAACACTGAAGCTTTCTTT	CSASRQSNTEAFF
.	TRBD2	TRBV4-1	TRBJ2-7	TGCGCCAGCAGCCAAGATGACGGTAGCGGGGGGGACTACGAGCAGTACTTC	CASSQDDGSGGDYEQYF
.	TRBD1	TRBV7-6	TRBJ1-6	TGTGCCAGCAGCTTAGCAATAGCAGGGGGCGCAAAGAATTCACCCCTCCACTTT	CASSLAIAGGAKNSPLHF
.	.	TRBV6-1	TRBJ2-5	TGTGCCAGCAGTGAGGTAGGAGCGGTCCTTACCGGGGAGACCCAGTACTTC	CASSEVGAVLTGETQYF
.	.	TRBV5-6	TRBJ2-5	TGTGCCAGCAGCTTGGCGGCCAGGCAAGAGACCCAGTACTTC	CASSLAARQETQYF
.	.	TRBV4-2	TRBJ1-6	TGTGCCAGCAGCCAAGTGGGGGGGGGCGATAATTCACCCCTCCACTTT	CASSQVGGGDNSPLHF
.	TRBD2	TRBV7-9	TRBJ2-3	TGTGCCAGCCGCCCACTAGCGGGGGGGACAGATACGCAGTATTTT	CASRPLAGGTDTQYF
few	.	TRBV4-2	TRBJ1-1	TGTGCCAGCAGCCAAGGGAGGGACACTGAAGCTTTCTTT	CASSQGRDTEAFF
.	.	TRBV4-1	TRBJ1-2	TGCGCCAGCAGTCCGACCAGGGGTGATACCTATGGCTACACCTTC	CASSPTRGDTYGYTF
.	.	TRBV7-9	TRBJ1-2	TGTGCCAGCAGCTTAGAGCAGGCGAGCTATGGCTACACCTTC	CASSLEQASYGYTF
.	.	TRBV6-6	TRBJ1-1	TGTGCCAGCAGTTTCACACAGGACGAAGCTTTCTTT	CASSFTQDEAFF
.	.	TRBV27	TRBJ1-1	TGTGCCAGCAGGCCCTGGGGGGATAAGAACACTGAAGCTTTCTTT	CASRPWGDKNTEAFF
.	.	TRBV7-2	TRBJ1-4	TGTGCCAGCAGCTTAATGAGGGTAGGGGGGGATGAAAAACTGTTTTTT	CASSLMRVGGDEKLFF
few	.	TRBV6-5	TRBJ2-2	TGTGCCAGCAGACTCATGGGCAGCACCGGGGAGCTGTTTTTT	CASRLMGSTGELFF
.	.	TRBV11-2	TRBJ1-1	TGTGCCAGCAGCTTAGTTCGGAACACTGAAGCTTTCTTT	CASSLVRNTEAFF
once	TRBD1	TRBV9	TRBJ2-2	TGTGCCACCGGACAGGGGAACACCGGGGAGCTGTTTTTT	CATGQGNTGELFF
.	TRBD1	TRBV30	TRBJ1-1	TGTGCCTGGAGTATCGACAGGGGAACTGAAGCTTTCTTT	CAWSIDRGTEAFF
once	TRBD1	TRBV5-1	TRBJ2-1	TGCGCCAGCAGCTTGAGACAGGGGGCTTCGAATGAGCAGTTCTTC	CASSLRQGASNEQFF
.	.	TRBV30	TRBJ1-1	TGTGCCTGGAGCCGGGACTTTCCGAACACTGAAGCTTTCTTT	CAWSRDFPNTEAFF
.	.	TRBV27	TRBJ2-5	TGTGCCAGCAGTCCTGAGAGGTACCGGGAGACCCAGTACTTC	CASSPERYRETQYF
.	.	TRBV7-8	TRBJ1-5	TGTGCCAGCAGCATTGGGACTTCAAATCAGCCCCAGCATTTT	CASSIGTSNQPQHF
.	TRBD1	TRBV7-2	TRBJ1-6	TGTGCCAGCAGCTCAGCACTACTCGGACAGGCCGTTAATATATCACCCCTCCACTTT	CASSSALLGQAVNISPLHF
.	TRBD1	TRBV7-9	TRBJ1-1	TGTGCCAGCAGCTTAGGCCAGGGGGTAACTGAAGCTTTCTTT	CASSLGQGVTEAFF
.	TRBD1	TRBV18	TRBJ1-4	TGTGCCAGCTCACGGCGCTCGGCTTTACAGGGGGAAACTAATGAAAAACTGTTTTTT	CASSRRSALQGETNEKLFF